The next 13 T cell receptor beta chains were all read from a single sample in a study of somatic mutations in cytotoxic T cells in rheumatoid arthritis. Method: immunoSEQ multiplex PCR; TCRdb's copy keeps in-frame clones and lacks some. The sample shows 6,000 to 8,000 clones, approximately 72% of them seen only once. The specimen sequenced was CD8+ T cells sorted from blood. The source is a woman aged 55-70 years in good health.

The rearrangement links TRBV7-3 to TRBJ2-1; D is uncertain. V shed 5 bases and J shed 6 bases, with 11 bases lying between them. CDR3 size: 13 residues. Germline V gives CDR1 SGHTA, CDR2 FQGTGA. The CDR3: CASSPTIANEQFF. For the CDR3, the DNA is TGTGCCAGCAGCCCAACGATAGCCAATGAGCAGTTCTTC.

The chain has TRBV7-3 and TRBJ2-1; a weak D match, TRBD2 (7 bases). V shed 5 bases and J shed 4 bases, with 15 bases lying between them. Per the germline V gene, CDR1 is SGHTA and CDR2 is FQGTGA. The CDR3 is made up of 15 amino acids. This CDR3 reads CASSEMGGRYNEQFF. The DNA of the CDR3 is TGTGCCAGCAGCGAAATGGGGGGGCGATACAATGAGCAGTTCTTC.

This chain joins TRBV7-6 and TRBJ2-2; 11 bases map to TRBD1. The CDR3 extends over 19 amino acids. After removal of 5 bases from V and 4 bases from J, the junction contained 15 bases not matched to a gene. Per the germline V gene, CDR1 is SGHVS and CDR2 is FNYEAQ. The CDR3 sequence is CASSPQYDRGQGVTGELFF. DNA of the CDR3: TGTGCCAGCAGCCCACAATATGATAGGGGACAGGGGGTCACCGGGGAGCTGTTTTTT.

The chain has TRBV7-6 and TRBJ2-5, with 8 bases aligning to TRBD2. The V gene end was trimmed by 1 base and the J gene end by 2 bases; junction bases not matched to a gene: 6. Per the germline V gene, CDR1 is SGHVS and CDR2 is FNYEAQ. CDR3 length: 16 amino acids. CDR3 DNA sequence: TGTGCCAGCAGCTTAGTGGTAGCGGGATCTCAAGAGACCCAGTACTTC. Translating it yields CASSLVVAGSQETQYF.

The chain is built from TRBV19 and TRBJ1-4; a weak D match, TRBD1 (5 bases). Germline V gene sequence: CDR1 LNHDA, CDR2 SQIVND (reference sequence). V was cut by 9 bases and J by 3 bases, with 17 bases left in between. This CDR3 has 15 amino acids. This CDR3 is CASMGGYGANEKLFF. Written as DNA, the CDR3 is TGTGCCAGCATGGGGGGGTACGGGGCTAATGAAAAACTGTTTTTT.

This clone was detected only a few times. The chain combines TRBV6-6 with TRBJ1-2; D is possibly TRBD1 (6 bases). This CDR3 has 14 amino acids. Between the trimmed V and J ends, which lost 5 bases and 8 bases, there was a span of 18 bases. The germline CDR1 and CDR2 sequences are MNHNY and SVGAGI (reference sequence). The CDR3 DNA sequence: TGTGCCAGCAGTGCGAATTCGGACAGTGAAGGCTACACCTTC. Translation: CASSANSDSEGYTF.

The gene calls are TRBV5-6 and TRBJ1-5, with D possibly matching TRBD1 (6 bases). Germline V gene data show CDR1 as SGHDT and CDR2 as YYEEEE. Trimming shortened V by 0 bases and J by 5 bases, and 9 bases separated the two germline ends. This CDR3 spans 14 amino acids. The CDR3 DNA reads TGTGCCAGCAGCTTGGCACAGGGAGATCAGCCCCAGCATTTT. This translates into CASSLAQGDQPQHF.

Turning to this clone: This could be a read error, since a much larger clone is one nucleotide away. The CDR3 DNA reads as TGTGCCAGCAGCCTGACTAGCGGGGGGTACAATGAGCAGTTCTTC. Protein product: CASSLTSGGYNEQFF. This chain uses TRBV4-2 with TRBJ2-1; TRBD2 matches at 13 bases. The CDR3 loop spans 15 amino acids. Germline V gives CDR1 LGHNA, CDR2 YNFKEQ. Germline trimming cut 4 bases from V and 4 bases from J; bases unmatched to any gene: 1.

The CDR3 is CASSLEIQGARTEAFF. The CDR3 DNA reads TGCGCCAGCAGCTTGGAGATACAGGGGGCGCGTACTGAAGCTTTCTTT. This chain uses TRBV5-1 with TRBJ1-1, with 9 bases that match TRBD1. CDR3 size: 16 residues. Germline loops: CDR1 SGHRS, CDR2 YFSETQ. The trim removed 0 bases at V and 5 bases at J, leaving 8 bases unmatched.

The gene calls are TRBV25-1 and TRBJ1-1; possible D gene TRBD1, 5 bases. V gave up 4 bases and J gave up 10 bases, with 19 bases separating them. Germline CDR1 is MGHDK and CDR2 is SYGVNS. The CDR3 runs 14 residues. This CDR3 is CASSAAVGAQGAFF. For the CDR3, the DNA is TGTGCCAGCAGTGCGGCCGTGGGCGCCCAGGGAGCTTTCTTT.

The chain employs TRBV28 and TRBJ2-5, with TRBD2 as a possible D gene (5 bases). This CDR3 spans 16 amino acids. Germline V lookup: CDR1 MDHEN, CDR2 SYDVKM. Trimming removed 3 bases from V and 0 bases from J, with 14 bases in between. CDR3 sequence (DNA): TGTGCCAGCAGTTTTAATTCGGGGTGGGACCAAGAGACCCAGTACTTC. It encodes CASSFNSGWDQETQYF.

The J gene is TRBJ1-1, the V gene TRBV6-5; D remains ambiguous. The CDR3 consists of 15 residues. Germline values: CDR1 MNHEY, CDR2 SVGAGI. Between the trimmed V and J ends, which lost 2 bases and 4 bases, there was a span of 14 bases. DNA for the CDR3: TGTGCCAGCAGTTACATCGTGGATTCGGGCACTGAAGCTTTCTTT. The encoded protein is CASSYIVDSGTEAFF.

The chain combines TRBV9 with TRBJ2-5; D remains unclear. The V end was cut by 0 bases, the J end by 5 bases, with 14 bases between. Germline CDR1 is SGDLS and CDR2 is YYNGEE. CDR3 length: 15 amino acids. In DNA form, the CDR3 reads TGTGCCAGCAGCGTAGTAGGAGACCCTATGGAGACCCAGTACTTC. Its translation is CASSVVGDPMETQYF.